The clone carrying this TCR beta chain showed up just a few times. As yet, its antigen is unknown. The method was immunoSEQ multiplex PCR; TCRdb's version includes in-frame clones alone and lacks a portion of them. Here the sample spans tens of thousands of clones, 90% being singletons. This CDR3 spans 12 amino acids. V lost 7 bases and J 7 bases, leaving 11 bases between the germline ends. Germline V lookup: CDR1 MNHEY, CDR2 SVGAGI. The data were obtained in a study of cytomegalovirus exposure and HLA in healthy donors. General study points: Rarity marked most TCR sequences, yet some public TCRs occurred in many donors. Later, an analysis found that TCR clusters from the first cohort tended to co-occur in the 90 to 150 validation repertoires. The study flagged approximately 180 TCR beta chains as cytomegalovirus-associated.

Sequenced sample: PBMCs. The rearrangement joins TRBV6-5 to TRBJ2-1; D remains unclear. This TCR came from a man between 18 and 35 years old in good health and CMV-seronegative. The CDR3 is CASIGFLNEQFF. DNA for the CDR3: TGTGCCAGCATCGGGTTTCTGAATGAGCAGTTCTTC.